The T cell receptor (beta chain) under discussion was sequenced for a study of beta chain features in type 1 diabetes. Germline V lookup: CDR1 MDHEN, CDR2 SYDVKM. The germline V and J ends were trimmed by 2 bases and 2 bases, with 10 bases remaining between them. This CDR3 spans 14 amino acids. Comments on this clone: As yet, its antigen is unknown.

General study results and limits: A closer apparent resemblance between naive, central memory and Treg TCRB repertoires was seen in patients than in healthy donors. Cells with high TCR expression could be over-represented by cDNA sequencing.

The investigators reverse transcribed all of the isolated RNA, so they sequenced expressed TCRB transcripts. Measured with immunoSEQ multiplex PCR; TCRdb has only the in-frame clones, and not every one. The sample yields 15,000 to 19,000 clones, less than 50% seen once. This rearrangement joins TRBV28 to TRBJ2-7; D may be TRBD1 (6 bases). Sequencing input: stem cell memory CD4+ T cells from blood. This receptor was identified in a woman between 40 and 50 years old in good health. CDR3 region: CASSLPAGAYEQYF. In DNA form, the CDR3 reads TGTGCCAGCAGTTTACCCGCAGGGGCCTACGAGCAGTACTTC.